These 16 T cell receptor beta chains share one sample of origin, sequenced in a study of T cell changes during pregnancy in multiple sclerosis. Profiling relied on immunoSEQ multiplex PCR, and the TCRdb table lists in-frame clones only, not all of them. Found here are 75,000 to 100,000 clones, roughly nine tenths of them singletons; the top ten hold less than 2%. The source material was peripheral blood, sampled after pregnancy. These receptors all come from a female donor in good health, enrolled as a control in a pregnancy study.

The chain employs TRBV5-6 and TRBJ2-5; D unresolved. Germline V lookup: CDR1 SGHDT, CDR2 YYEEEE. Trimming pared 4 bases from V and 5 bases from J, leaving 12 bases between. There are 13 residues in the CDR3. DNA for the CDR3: TGTGCCAGCAGCCCTACCGGTACGGAGACCCAGTACTTC. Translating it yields CASSPTGTETQYF.

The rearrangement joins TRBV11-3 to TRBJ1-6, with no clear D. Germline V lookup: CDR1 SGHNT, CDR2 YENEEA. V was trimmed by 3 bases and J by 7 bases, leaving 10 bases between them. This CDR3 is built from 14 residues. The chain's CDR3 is CASSLGSPNSPLHF. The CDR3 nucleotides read TGTGCCAGCAGCTTGGGCAGTCCAAATTCACCCCTCCACTTT.

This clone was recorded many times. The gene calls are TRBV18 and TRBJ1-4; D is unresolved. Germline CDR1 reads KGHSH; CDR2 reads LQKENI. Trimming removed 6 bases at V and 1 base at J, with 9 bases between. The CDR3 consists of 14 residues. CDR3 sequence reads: CASSNTQTNEKLFF. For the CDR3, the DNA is TGTGCCAGCTCCAACACCCAAACTAATGAAAAACTGTTTTTT.

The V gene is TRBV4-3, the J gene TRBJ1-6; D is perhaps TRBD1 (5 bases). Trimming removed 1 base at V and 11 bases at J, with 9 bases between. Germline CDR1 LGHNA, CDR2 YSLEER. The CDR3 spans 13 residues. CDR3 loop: CASSQGGGPPLHF. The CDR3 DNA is TGCGCCAGCAGCCAAGGCGGGGGACCACCCCTCCACTTT.

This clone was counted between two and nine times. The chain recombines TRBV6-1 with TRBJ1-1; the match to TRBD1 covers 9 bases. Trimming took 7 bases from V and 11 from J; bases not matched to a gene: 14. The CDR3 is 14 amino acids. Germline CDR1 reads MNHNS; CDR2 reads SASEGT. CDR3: CASTGQGIYILAFF. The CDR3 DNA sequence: TGTGCCAGCACTGGACAGGGGATATACATTTTGGCTTTCTTT.

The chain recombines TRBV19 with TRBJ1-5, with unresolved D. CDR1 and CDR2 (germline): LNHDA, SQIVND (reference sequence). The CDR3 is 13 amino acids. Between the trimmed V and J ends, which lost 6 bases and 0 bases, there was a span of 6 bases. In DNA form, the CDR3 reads TGTGCCAGTAGCGGTTCTAGCAATCAGCCCCAGCATTTT. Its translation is CASSGSSNQPQHF.

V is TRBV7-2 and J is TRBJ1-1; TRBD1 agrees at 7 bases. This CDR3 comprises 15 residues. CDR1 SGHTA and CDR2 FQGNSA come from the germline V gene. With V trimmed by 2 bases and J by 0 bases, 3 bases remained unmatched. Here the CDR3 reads CASSLLGQMNTEAFF. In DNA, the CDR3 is TGTGCCAGCAGCTTATTGGGACAGATGAACACTGAAGCTTTCTTT.

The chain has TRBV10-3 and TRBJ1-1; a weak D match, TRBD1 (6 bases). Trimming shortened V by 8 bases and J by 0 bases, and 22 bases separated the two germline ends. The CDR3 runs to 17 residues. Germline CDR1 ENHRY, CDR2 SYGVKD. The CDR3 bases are TGTGCCATCGCTATCCGCGAACAGGGAAGGGTGAACACTGAAGCTTTCTTT. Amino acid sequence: CAIAIREQGRVNTEAFF.

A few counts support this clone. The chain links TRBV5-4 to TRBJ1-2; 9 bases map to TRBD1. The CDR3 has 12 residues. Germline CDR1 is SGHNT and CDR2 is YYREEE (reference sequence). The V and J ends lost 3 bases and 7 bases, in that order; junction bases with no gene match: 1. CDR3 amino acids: CASSWTGAGYTF. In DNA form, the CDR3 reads TGTGCCAGCAGCTGGACAGGGGCTGGCTACACCTTC. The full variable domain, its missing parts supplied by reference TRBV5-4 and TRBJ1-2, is ETGVTQSPTHLIKTRGQQVTLRCSSQSGHNTVSWYQQALGQGPQFIFQYYREEENGRGNFPPRFSGLQFPNYSSELNVNALELDDSALYLCASSWTGAGYTFGSGTRLTVV.

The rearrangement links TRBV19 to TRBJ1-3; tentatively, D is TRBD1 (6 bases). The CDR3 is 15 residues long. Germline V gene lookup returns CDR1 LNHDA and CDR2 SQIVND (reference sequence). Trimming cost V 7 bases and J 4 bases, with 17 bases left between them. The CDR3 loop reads CASNPLDSVGNTIYF. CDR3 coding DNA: TGTGCCAGTAATCCCCTGGACAGCGTCGGAAACACCATATATTTT.

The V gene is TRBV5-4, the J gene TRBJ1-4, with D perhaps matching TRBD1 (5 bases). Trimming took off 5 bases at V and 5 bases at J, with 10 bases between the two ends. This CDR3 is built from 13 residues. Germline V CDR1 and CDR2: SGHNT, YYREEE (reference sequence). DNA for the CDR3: TGTGCCAGCAGAGGGCAGGGAAATGAAAAACTGTTTTTT. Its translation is CASRGQGNEKLFF.

The CDR3 protein is CASLGQANTIYF. CDR3 DNA: TGTGCCAGCCTAGGACAGGCTAACACCATATATTTT. The V and J genes are TRBV28 and TRBJ1-3; 7 bases line up with TRBD1. V was clipped by 8 bases and J by 7 bases; unmatched bases: 5. Germline V lookup: CDR1 MDHEN, CDR2 SYDVKM. CDR3 length: 12 residues.

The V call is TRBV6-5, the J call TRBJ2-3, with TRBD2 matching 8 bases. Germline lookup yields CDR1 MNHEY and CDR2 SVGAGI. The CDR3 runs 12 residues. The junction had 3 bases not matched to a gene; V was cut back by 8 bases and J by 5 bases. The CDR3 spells CASRGGGDTQYF. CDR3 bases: TGTGCCAGCCGGGGGGGCGGAGATACGCAGTATTTT.

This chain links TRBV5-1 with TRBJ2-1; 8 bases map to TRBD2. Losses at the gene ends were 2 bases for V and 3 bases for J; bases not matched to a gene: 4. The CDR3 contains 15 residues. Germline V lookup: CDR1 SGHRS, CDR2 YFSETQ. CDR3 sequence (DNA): TGCGCCAGCAGCTTTCGAGCGGGGGACTACAATGAGCAGTTCTTC. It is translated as CASSFRAGDYNEQFF.

CDR3 region: CASSDAGSYNEQFF. The CDR3 DNA follows: TGTGCCAGCAGTGATGCGGGGAGCTACAATGAGCAGTTCTTC. The chain is built from TRBV6-5 and TRBJ2-1, with TRBD2 as a possible D gene (6 bases). Trimming cost V 5 bases and J 3 bases, with 11 bases left between them. CDR3 length equals 14 residues. Germline CDR1 and CDR2: MNHEY and SVGAGI.

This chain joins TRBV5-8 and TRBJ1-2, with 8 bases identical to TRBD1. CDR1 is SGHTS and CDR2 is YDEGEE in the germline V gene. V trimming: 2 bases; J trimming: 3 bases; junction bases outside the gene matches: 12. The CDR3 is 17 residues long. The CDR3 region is CASSFRGQGARDYGYTF. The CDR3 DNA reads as TGTGCCAGCAGCTTCAGGGGGCAGGGGGCGAGGGACTATGGCTACACCTTC.